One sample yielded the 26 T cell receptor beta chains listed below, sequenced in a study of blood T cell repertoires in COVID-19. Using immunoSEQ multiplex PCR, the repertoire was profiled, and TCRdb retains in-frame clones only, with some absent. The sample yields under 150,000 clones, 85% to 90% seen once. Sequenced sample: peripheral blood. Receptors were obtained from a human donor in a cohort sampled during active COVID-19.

This CDR3 is CASSPRTGEGSPLHF. As DNA, the CDR3 is TGTGCCAGCAGCCCAAGGACAGGGGAGGGTTCACCCCTCCACTTT. V usage is TRBV7-3 and J usage is TRBJ1-6; 9 bases align to TRBD1. This CDR3 has 15 residues. Germline assignment: CDR1 SGHTA and CDR2 FQGTGA. V shed 5 bases and J 9 bases; nucleotides not matched to a gene: 8. Full variable domain (rest looked up from reference TRBV7-3 and TRBJ1-6): GAGVSQTPSNKVTEKGKYVELRCDPISGHTALYWYRQSLGQGPEFLIYFQGTGAADDSGLPNDRFFAVRPEGSVSTLKIQRTERGDSAVYLCASSPRTGEGSPLHFGNGTRLTVT.

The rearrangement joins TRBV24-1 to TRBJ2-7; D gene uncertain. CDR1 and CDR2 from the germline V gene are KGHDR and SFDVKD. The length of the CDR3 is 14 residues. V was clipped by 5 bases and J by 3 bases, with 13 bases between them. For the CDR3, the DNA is TGTGCCACCAGTGGAGGTAAGAATTACTACGAGCAGTACTTC. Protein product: CATSGGKNYYEQYF.

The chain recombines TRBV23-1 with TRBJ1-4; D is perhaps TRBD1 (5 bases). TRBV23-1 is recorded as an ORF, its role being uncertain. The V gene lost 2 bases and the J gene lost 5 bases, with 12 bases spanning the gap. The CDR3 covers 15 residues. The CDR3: CASSQGKGLNEKLFF. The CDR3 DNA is TGCGCCAGCAGTCAAGGGAAGGGGCTCAATGAAAAACTGTTTTTT.

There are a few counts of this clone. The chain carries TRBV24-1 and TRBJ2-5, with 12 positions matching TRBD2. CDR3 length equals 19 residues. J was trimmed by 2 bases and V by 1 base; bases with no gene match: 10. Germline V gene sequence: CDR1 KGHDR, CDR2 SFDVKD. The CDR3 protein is CATSDFGLAGGVRQETQYF. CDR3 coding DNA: TGTGCCACCAGTGATTTCGGGCTAGCGGGGGGGGTTAGGCAAGAGACCCAGTACTTC.

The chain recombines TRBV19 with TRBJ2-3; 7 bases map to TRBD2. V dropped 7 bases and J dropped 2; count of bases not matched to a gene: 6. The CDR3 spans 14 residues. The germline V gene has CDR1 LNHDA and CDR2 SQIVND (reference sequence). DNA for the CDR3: TGTGCCAGTACTCTCGCGGGAGCCACAGATACGCAGTATTTT. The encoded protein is CASTLAGATDTQYF.

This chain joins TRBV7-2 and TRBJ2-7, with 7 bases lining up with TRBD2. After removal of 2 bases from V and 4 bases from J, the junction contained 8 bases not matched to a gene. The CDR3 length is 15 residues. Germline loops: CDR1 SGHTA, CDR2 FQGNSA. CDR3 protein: CASSLFGRPGYEQYF. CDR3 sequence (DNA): TGTGCCAGCAGCTTATTCGGGAGGCCAGGGTACGAGCAGTACTTC. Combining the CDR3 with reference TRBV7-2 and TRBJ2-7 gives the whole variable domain GAGVSQSPSNKVTEKGKDVELRCDPISGHTALYWYRQSLGQGLEFLIYFQGNSAPDKSGLPSDRFSAERTGGSVSTLTIQRTQQEDSAVYLCASSLFGRPGYEQYFGPGTRLTVT.

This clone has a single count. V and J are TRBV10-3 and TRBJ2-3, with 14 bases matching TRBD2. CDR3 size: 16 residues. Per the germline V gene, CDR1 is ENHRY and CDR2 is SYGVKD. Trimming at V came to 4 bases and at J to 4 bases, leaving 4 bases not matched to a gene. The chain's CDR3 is CAISGLAGGLADTQYF. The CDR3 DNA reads TGTGCCATCAGTGGACTAGCGGGAGGGTTAGCAGATACGCAGTATTTT.

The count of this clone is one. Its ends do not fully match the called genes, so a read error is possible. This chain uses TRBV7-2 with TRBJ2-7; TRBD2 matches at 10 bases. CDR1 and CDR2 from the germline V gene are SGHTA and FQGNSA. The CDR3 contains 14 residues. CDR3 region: CASSIAGGVYEQYF. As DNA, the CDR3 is TGTGCCAGCAGCATAGCGGGAGGTGTCTACGAGCAGTACTTC.

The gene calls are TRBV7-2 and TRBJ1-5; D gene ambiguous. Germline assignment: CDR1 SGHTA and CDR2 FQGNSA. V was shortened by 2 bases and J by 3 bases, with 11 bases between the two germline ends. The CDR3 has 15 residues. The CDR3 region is CASSLNPQINQPQHF. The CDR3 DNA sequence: TGTGCCAGCAGCTTAAACCCACAGATCAATCAGCCCCAGCATTTT. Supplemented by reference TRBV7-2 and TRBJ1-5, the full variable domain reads GAGVSQSPSNKVTEKGKDVELRCDPISGHTALYWYRQSLGQGLEFLIYFQGNSAPDKSGLPSDRFSAERTGGSVSTLTIQRTQQEDSAVYLCASSLNPQINQPQHFGDGTRLSIL.

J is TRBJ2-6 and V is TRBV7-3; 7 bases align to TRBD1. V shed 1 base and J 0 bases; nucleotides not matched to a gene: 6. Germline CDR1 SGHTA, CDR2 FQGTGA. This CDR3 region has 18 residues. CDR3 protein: CASSLRTGASSGANVLTF. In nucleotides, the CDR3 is TGTGCCAGCAGCTTAAGAACAGGGGCGAGCTCTGGGGCCAACGTCCTGACTTTC.

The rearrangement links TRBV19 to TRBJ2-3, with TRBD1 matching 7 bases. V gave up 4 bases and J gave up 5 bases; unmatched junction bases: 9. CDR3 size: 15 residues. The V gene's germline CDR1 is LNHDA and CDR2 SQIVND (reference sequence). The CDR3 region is CASSTIRQGRDTQYF. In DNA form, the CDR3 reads TGTGCCAGTAGTACGATCCGACAGGGTCGAGATACGCAGTATTTT.

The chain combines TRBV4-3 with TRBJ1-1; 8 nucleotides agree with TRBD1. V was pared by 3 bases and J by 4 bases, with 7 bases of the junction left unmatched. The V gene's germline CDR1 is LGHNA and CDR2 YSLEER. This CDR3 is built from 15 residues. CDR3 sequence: CASSHFQGARTEAFF. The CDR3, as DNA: TGCGCCAGCAGCCACTTTCAGGGGGCGCGCACTGAAGCTTTCTTT.

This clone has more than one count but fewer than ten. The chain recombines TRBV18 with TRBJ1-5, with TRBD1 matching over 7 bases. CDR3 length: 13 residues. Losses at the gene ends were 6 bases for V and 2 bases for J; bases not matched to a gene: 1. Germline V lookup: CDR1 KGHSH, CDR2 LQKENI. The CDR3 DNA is TGTGCCAGCTCCGACAGGGGCAATCAGCCCCAGCATTTT. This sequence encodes CASSDRGNQPQHF.

This CDR3 is CASSLAGATTGELFF. The DNA for the CDR3 is TGCGCCAGCAGCTTGGCTGGGGCAACCACCGGGGAGCTGTTTTTT. The J gene is TRBJ2-2, the V gene TRBV5-1, with a possible D match to TRBD1 (5 bases). Germline-derived CDR1 and CDR2 are SGHRS and YFSETQ. The CDR3 totals 15 residues. The ends were cut back, 0 bases at V and 4 bases at J, with 10 bases in the middle.

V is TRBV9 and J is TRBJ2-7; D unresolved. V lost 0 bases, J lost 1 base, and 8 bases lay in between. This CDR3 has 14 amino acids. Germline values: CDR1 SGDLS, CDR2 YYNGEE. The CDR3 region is CASSVGPRSYEQYF. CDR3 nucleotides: TGTGCCAGCAGCGTAGGCCCGAGGTCCTACGAGCAGTACTTC.

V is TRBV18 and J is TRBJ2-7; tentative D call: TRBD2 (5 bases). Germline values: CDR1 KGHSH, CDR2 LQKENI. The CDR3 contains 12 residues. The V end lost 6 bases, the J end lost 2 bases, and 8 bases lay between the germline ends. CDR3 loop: CASSAEAYEQYF. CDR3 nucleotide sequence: TGTGCCAGCTCCGCGGAGGCCTACGAGCAGTACTTC.

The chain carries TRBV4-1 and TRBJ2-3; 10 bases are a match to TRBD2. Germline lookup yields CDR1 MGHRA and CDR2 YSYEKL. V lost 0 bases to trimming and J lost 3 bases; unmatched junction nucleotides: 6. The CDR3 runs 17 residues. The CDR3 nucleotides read TGCGCCAGCAGCCAAGAGATCACGGGACTAGCGACAGATACGCAGTATTTT. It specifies CASSQEITGLATDTQYF.

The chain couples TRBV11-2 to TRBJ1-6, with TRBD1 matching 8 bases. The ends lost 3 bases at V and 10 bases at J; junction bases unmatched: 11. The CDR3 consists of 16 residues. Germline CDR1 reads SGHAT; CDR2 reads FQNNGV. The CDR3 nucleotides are TGTGCCAGCAGCTTGGACAGGGCGCGATCGGGGTCACCCCTCCACTTT. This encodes CASSLDRARSGSPLHF.

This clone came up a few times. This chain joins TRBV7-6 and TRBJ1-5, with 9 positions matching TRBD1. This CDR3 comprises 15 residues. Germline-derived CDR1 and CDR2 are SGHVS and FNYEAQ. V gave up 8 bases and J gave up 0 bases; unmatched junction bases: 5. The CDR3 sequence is CASRAGQGSNQPQHF. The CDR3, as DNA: TGTGCCAGCCGAGCGGGACAGGGTAGCAATCAGCCCCAGCATTTT.

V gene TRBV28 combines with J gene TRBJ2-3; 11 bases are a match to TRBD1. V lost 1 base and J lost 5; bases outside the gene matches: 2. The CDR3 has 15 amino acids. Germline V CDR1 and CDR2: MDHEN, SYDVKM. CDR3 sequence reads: CASSLSGQGVDTQYF. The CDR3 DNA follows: TGTGCCAGCAGTTTATCGGGACAGGGGGTAGATACGCAGTATTTT.

The CDR3 bases are TGCGCCAGCAGCCTCCGACAGGGAAGCTCCTACGAGCAGTACTTC. Its protein is CASSLRQGSSYEQYF. The rearrangement links TRBV4-1 to TRBJ2-7; the match to TRBD1 covers 7 bases. The V gene end was trimmed by 4 bases and the J gene end by 0 bases; junction bases not matched to a gene: 6. The germline V gene encodes CDR1 MGHRA and CDR2 YSYEKL. CDR3 length: 15 residues.

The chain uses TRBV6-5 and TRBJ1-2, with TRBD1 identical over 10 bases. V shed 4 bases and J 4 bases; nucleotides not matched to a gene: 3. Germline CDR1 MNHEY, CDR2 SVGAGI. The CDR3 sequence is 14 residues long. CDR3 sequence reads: CASSSRTGGYGYTF. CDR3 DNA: TGTGCCAGCAGTTCCAGGACAGGGGGCTATGGCTACACCTTC.

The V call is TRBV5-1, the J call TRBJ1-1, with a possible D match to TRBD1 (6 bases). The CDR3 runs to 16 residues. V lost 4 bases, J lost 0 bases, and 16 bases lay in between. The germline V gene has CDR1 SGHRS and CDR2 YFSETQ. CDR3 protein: CASSSRQVVLNTEAFF. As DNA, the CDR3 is TGCGCCAGCAGCAGTAGACAGGTGGTCCTGAACACTGAAGCTTTCTTT.

The chain's CDR3 is CASSVGWGDNEQFF. In DNA form, the CDR3 reads TGTGCCAGCAGCGTAGGATGGGGGGACAATGAGCAGTTCTTC. The chain carries TRBV9 and TRBJ2-1, with D tentatively TRBD2 (6 bases). Per the germline V gene, CDR1 is SGDLS and CDR2 is YYNGEE. V lost 0 bases and J lost 5, with 9 bases in between. This CDR3 is built from 14 residues.

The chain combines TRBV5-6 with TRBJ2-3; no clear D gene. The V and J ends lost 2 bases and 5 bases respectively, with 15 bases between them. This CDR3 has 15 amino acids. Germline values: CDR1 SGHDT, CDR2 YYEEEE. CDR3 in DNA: TGTGCCAGCAGCTTTCCCCGAGGATCTATAGATACGCAGTATTTT. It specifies CASSFPRGSIDTQYF.

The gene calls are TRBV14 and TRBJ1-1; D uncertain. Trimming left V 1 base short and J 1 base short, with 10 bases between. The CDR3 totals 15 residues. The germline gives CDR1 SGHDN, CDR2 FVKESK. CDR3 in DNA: TGTGCCAGCAGCCAAGCCTCAGTAACGAACACTGAAGCTTTCTTT. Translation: CASSQASVTNTEAFF. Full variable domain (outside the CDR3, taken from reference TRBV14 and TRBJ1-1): EAGVTQFPSHSVIEKGQTVTLRCDPISGHDNLYWYRRVMGKEIKFLLHFVKESKQDESGMPNNRFLAERTGGTYSTLKVQPAELEDSGVYFCASSQASVTNTEAFFGQGTRLTVV.